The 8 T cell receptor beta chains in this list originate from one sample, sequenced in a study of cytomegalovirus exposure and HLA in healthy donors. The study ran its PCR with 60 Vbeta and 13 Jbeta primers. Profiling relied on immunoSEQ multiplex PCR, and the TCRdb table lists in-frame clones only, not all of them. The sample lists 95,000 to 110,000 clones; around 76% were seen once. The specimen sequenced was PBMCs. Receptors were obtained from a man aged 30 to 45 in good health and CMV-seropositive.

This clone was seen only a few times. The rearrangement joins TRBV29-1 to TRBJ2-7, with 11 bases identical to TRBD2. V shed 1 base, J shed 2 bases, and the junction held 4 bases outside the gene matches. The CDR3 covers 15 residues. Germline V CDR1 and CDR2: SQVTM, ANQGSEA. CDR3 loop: CSVEGLAGNTYEQYF. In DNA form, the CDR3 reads TGCAGCGTTGAAGGACTAGCGGGAAATACCTACGAGCAGTACTTC.

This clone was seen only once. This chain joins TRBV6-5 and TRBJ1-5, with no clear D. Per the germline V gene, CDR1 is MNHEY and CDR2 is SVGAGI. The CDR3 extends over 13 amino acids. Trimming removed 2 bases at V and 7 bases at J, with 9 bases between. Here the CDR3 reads CASSYGFGQPQHF. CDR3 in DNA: TGTGCCAGCAGTTACGGGTTCGGGCAGCCCCAGCATTTT.

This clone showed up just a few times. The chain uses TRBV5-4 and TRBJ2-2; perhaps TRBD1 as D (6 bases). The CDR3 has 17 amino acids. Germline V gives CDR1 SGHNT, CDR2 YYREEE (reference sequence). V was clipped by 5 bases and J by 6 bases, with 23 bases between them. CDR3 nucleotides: TGTGCCAGCAGAAAAAGATCGGGACACAGGGACCCCGGGGAGCTGTTTTTT. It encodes CASRKRSGHRDPGELFF.

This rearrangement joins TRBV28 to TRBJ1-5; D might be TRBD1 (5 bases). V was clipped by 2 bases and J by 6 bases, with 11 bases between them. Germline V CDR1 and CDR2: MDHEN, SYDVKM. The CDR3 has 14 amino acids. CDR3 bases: TGTGCCAGCAGTTTAGCAGGGCGAGGTCAGCCCCAGCATTTT. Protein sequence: CASSLAGRGQPQHF.

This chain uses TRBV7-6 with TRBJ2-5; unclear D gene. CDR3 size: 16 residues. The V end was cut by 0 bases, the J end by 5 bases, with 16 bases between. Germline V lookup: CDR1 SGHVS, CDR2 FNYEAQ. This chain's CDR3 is CASSLARGLSRETQYF. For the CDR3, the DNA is TGTGCCAGCAGCTTAGCCCGAGGTCTCTCGCGGGAGACCCAGTACTTC.

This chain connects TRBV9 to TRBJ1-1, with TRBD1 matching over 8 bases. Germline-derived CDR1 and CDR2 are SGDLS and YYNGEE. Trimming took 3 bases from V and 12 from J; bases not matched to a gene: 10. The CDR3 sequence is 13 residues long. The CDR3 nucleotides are TGTGCCAGCAGCGAGGGACCGGACAGGGAGACTTTCTTT. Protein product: CASSEGPDRETFF.

The CDR3 is CSGEDNYGYTF. CDR3 DNA sequence: TGCAGCGGGGAGGACAACTATGGCTACACCTTC. The chain has TRBV29-1 and TRBJ1-2, with D unresolved. V dropped 7 bases and J dropped 2 bases, with 8 bases sitting between them. CDR1 SQVTM and CDR2 ANQGSEA come from the germline V gene. The CDR3 extends over 11 amino acids.

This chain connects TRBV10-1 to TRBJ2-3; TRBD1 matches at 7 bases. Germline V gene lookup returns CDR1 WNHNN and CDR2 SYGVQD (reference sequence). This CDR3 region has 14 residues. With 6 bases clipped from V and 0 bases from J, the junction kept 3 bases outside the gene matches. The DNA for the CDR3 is TGCGCCAGCAGCAGGGACAGCAGCACAGATACGCAGTATTTT. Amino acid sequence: CASSRDSSTDTQYF.